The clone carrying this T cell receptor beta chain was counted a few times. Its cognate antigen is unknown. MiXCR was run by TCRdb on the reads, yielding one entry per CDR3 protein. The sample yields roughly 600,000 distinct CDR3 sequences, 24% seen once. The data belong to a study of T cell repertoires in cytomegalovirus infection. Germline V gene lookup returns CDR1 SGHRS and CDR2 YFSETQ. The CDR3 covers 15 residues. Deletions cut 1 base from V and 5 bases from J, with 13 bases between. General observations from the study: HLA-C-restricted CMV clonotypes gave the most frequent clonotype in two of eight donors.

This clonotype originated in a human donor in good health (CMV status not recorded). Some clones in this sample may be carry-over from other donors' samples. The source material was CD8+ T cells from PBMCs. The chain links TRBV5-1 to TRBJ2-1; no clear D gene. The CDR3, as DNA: TGCGCCAGCAGCTTGCCTGCGATTGGAGACAATGAGCAGTTCTTC. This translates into CASSLPAIGDNEQFF.